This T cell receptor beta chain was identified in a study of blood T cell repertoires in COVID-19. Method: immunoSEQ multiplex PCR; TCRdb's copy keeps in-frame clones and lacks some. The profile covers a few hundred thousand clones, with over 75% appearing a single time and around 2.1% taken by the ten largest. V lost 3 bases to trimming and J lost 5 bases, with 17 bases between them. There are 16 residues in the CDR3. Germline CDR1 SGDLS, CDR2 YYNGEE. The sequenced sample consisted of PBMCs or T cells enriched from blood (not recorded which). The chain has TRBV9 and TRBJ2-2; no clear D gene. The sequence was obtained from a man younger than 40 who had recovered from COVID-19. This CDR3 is CASSAATPRNTGELFF. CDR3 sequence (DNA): TGTGCCAGCAGCGCCGCTACCCCACGCAATACCGGGGAGCTGTTTTTT.